Each of the 31 T cell receptor beta chains below was sequenced from the same sample in a study of early T cells in non-severe SARS-CoV-2 infection. TCRdb re-analysed the 5' RACE reads in MiXCR, keeping a single row per CDR3 protein. The sample records 42,000 or so distinct CDR3 sequences, around a tenth being singletons. The source material was whole blood. The source is an adult who was a healthcare worker with PCR-confirmed SARS-CoV-2 infection or an uninfected control (not recorded which).

This clonotype showed up many times. The rearrangement joins TRBV7-2 to TRBJ2-3; D remains unclear. Germline CDR1 SGHTA, CDR2 FQGNSA. The CDR3 has 15 residues. With 2 bases removed from V and 1 base from J, the gap between germline ends came to 10 bases. CDR3 DNA sequence: TGTGCCAGCAGCTTACGAGTCCGGGGCACAGATACGCAGTATTTT. It codes for CASSLRVRGTDTQYF.

This clonotype was found many times. V gene TRBV28 combines with J gene TRBJ2-5; D not resolved. CDR1 is MDHEN, CDR2 SYDVKM, per germline. The CDR3 loop spans 14 amino acids. With 5 bases removed from V and 5 bases from J, the gap between germline ends came to 15 bases. The CDR3 sequence: CASSTTRFYETQYF. CDR3 sequence (DNA): TGTGCCAGCAGTACCACCAGGTTCTATGAGACCCAGTACTTC.

The table lists this clonotype with a few counts. The V call is TRBV12-3 or TRBV12-4, the J call TRBJ2-1, with 14 positions matching TRBD2. V lost 4 bases to trimming and J lost 0 bases; unmatched junction nucleotides: 2. This CDR3 has 17 amino acids. The CDR3 region is CASSSTSGRVSYNEQFF. DNA for the CDR3: TGTGCCAGCAGTTCGACTAGCGGGAGGGTCTCCTACAATGAGCAGTTCTTC.

This clonotype has a count of ten or more. The gene calls are TRBV6-1 and TRBJ2-3; 9 positions match TRBD2. Germline CDR1 MNHNS, CDR2 SASEGT. The V segment lost 7 bases and the J segment 2 bases; nucleotides outside the gene matches: 4. This CDR3 has 14 amino acids. The CDR3 protein is CASNLAGPTDTQYF. Written as DNA, the CDR3 is TGTGCCAGCAATCTAGCGGGACCCACAGATACGCAGTATTTT.

This clonotype has at least ten counts. The chain uses TRBV28 and TRBJ1-5; no clear D gene. Trimming took off 9 bases at V and 4 bases at J, with 16 bases between the two ends. Germline-derived CDR1 and CDR2 are MDHEN and SYDVKM. This CDR3 is built from 14 residues. CDR3 protein: CASTMDGRNQPQHF. The CDR3 DNA is TGTGCCAGTACTATGGACGGTCGTAATCAGCCCCAGCATTTT.

The table lists this clonotype with a few counts. J is TRBJ1-4 and V is TRBV28; perhaps TRBD1 as D (6 bases). Trimming removed 2 bases at V and 8 bases at J, with 12 bases between. Per the germline V gene, CDR1 is MDHEN and CDR2 is SYDVKM. The CDR3 loop spans 14 amino acids. Here the CDR3 reads CASSLTGRGEKLFF. CDR3 sequence (DNA): TGTGCCAGCAGTTTAACAGGGAGGGGAGAAAAACTGTTTTTT.

This clonotype came up many times. The chain is built from TRBV7-6 and TRBJ1-1; D is unresolved. The CDR3 runs to 13 residues. V was cut by 5 bases and J by 8 bases, with 15 bases left in between. CDR1 is SGHVS and CDR2 is FNYEAQ in the germline V gene. CDR3 protein: CASSPEAGSEAFF. The CDR3 coding sequence is TGTGCCAGCAGCCCCGAGGCGGGGTCGGAAGCTTTCTTT.

With respect to this clonotype: A much more abundant neighbour one base away suggests this may be a read error. This chain joins TRBV6-2 or TRBV6-3 and TRBJ2-3; D may correspond to TRBD1 or TRBD2 (5 bases each). CDR3 length: 14 amino acids. Per germline, CDR1 MNHEY and CDR2 SVGEGT. DNA of the CDR3: TGTGTCAGCAGTTACTTCAGGGAGACAGATACGCAGTATTTT. Protein sequence: CVSSYFRETDTQYF.

This clonotype was detected only a few times. The V and J genes are TRBV19 and TRBJ2-7, with 8 bases fitting TRBD1. This CDR3 is 15 amino acids long. The germline gives CDR1 LNHDA, CDR2 SQIVND (reference sequence). Trimming removed 6 bases from V and 0 bases from J; junction bases left unmatched: 7. Written as DNA, the CDR3 is TGTGCCAGTAGAAGAATGGGACAGGACTCCTACGAGCAGTACTTC. It codes for CASRRMGQDSYEQYF.

This clonotype was seen a handful of times. The gene calls are TRBV20-1 and TRBJ2-4; 8 positions agree with TRBD2. The V gene end was trimmed by 3 bases and the J gene end by 7 bases; junction bases not matched to a gene: 2. CDR3 size: 12 residues. Germline V gene data show CDR1 as DFQATT and CDR2 as SNEGSKA (reference sequence). CDR3 bases: TGCAGTGCTAGCAGCGGGAGTAACATTCAGTACTTC. It yields the protein CSASSGSNIQYF.

This clonotype appeared many times. The chain combines TRBV25-1 with TRBJ2-1, with D unresolved. Per the germline V gene, CDR1 is MGHDK and CDR2 is SYGVNS. This CDR3 region has 11 residues. V lost 8 bases, J lost 3 bases, and 5 bases lay in between. CDR3 DNA sequence: TGTGCCAGCGGCAGCTACAATGAGCAGTTCTTC. It translates to CASGSYNEQFF.

This clonotype was detected many times. The CDR3 here is CASRLRQDRESSYNSPLHF. For the CDR3, the DNA is TGTGCAAGTCGCCTACGCCAGGACAGGGAGAGCTCCTATAATTCACCCCTCCACTTT. The chain recombines TRBV12-2 with TRBJ1-6; TRBD1, the table's D call, was not compared with the DNA. TRBV12-2 is a pseudogene locus. The length of the CDR3 is 19 residues.

Many counts were recorded for this clonotype. The rearrangement joins TRBV10-3 to TRBJ2-4, with 8 positions matching TRBD1. The CDR3 is 19 amino acids. Per the germline V gene, CDR1 is ENHRY and CDR2 is SYGVKD. V shed 5 bases and J 0 bases; nucleotides not matched to a gene: 15. CDR3 region: CAISSTGGSFPIAKNIQYF. The CDR3 nucleotides are TGTGCCATCAGTTCAACAGGGGGGAGCTTCCCGATAGCCAAAAACATTCAGTACTTC.

This clonotype has at least ten counts. The DNA of the CDR3 is TGTGCCTGGAGTGTACCCGCGACAGGGGACGGAAACACCATATATTTT. It codes for CAWSVPATGDGNTIYF. The rearrangement links TRBV30 to TRBJ1-3; 8 bases align to TRBD1. Germline trimming cut 0 bases from V and 4 bases from J; bases unmatched to any gene: 8. The CDR3 runs 16 residues. CDR1 is GTSNPN, CDR2 SVGIG, per germline (reference sequence). The full variable domain, completed using reference TRBV30 and TRBJ1-3, is SQTIHQWPATLVQPVGSPLSLECTVEGTSNPNLYWYRQAAGRGLQLLFYSVGIGQISSEVPQNLSASRPQDRQFILSSKKLLLSDSGFYLCAWSVPATGDGNTIYFGEGSWLTVV.

This clonotype was seen repeatedly, ten times or more. The V and J genes are TRBV30 and TRBJ1-1, with 8 positions matching TRBD1. Losses at the gene ends were 3 bases for V and 7 bases for J; bases not matched to a gene: 10. Per the germline V gene, CDR1 is GTSNPN and CDR2 is SVGIG (reference sequence). The CDR3 consists of 14 residues. Here the CDR3 DNA reads TGTGCCTGGAGCCTCCAGGGGGCCAATTTTGAAGCTTTCTTT. Residues: CAWSLQGANFEAFF.

This clonotype was observed at least ten times. The rearrangement uses TRBV7-3 and TRBJ2-6; either TRBD1 or TRBD2 may supply D (5 bases each). The germline V gene has CDR1 SGHTA and CDR2 FQGTGA. CDR3 length: 16 amino acids. V was cut by 5 bases and J by 2 bases, with 13 bases left in between. CDR3 sequence reads: CASSPRDAPGANVLTF. The CDR3, as DNA: TGTGCCAGCAGCCCCCGGGACGCCCCTGGGGCCAACGTCCTGACTTTC.

This clonotype was recorded many times. The V and J genes are TRBV24-1 and TRBJ2-1; the D is unclear. V was trimmed by 3 bases and J by 4 bases, leaving 18 bases between them. This CDR3 comprises 17 residues. Germline CDR1 is KGHDR and CDR2 is SFDVKD. The CDR3 DNA follows: TGTGCCACCAGTGATCCCACCCAGGCCTTGAGGTACAATGAGCAGTTCTTC. Amino acids: CATSDPTQALRYNEQFF.

The sample holds many counts of this clonotype. The chain has TRBV28 and TRBJ2-1; D not resolved. Trimming left V 2 bases short and J 11 bases short, with 7 bases between. The CDR3 consists of 11 residues. Germline CDR1 reads MDHEN; CDR2 reads SYDVKM. CDR3 in DNA: TGTGCCAGCAGTTTACTAGATAAGCAGTTCTTC. Protein product: CASSLLDKQFF.

The CDR3 here is CASPGRGIHEQYF. The CDR3 DNA is TGTGCCAGCCCTGGAAGGGGAATCCACGAGCAGTACTTC. The V and J genes are TRBV25-1 and TRBJ2-7; D is perhaps TRBD1 (5 bases). Germline assignment: CDR1 MGHDK and CDR2 SYGVNS. V lost 8 bases and J 5 bases, leaving 16 bases between the germline ends. The CDR3 extends over 13 amino acids.

The chain uses TRBV6-6 and TRBJ1-1, with D tentatively TRBD1 (5 bases). Deletions cut 6 bases from V and 6 bases from J, with 20 bases between. The CDR3 runs to 15 residues. Per the germline V gene, CDR1 is MNHNY and CDR2 is SVGAGI (reference sequence). The CDR3 DNA follows: TGTGCCAGCAGGACGCCTGGGGCAGCCGGGGCTGAAGCTTTCTTT. It translates to CASRTPGAAGAEAFF.

This chain uses TRBV5-1 with TRBJ2-4; D is ambiguous. The CDR3 is made up of 16 amino acids. Germline V CDR1 and CDR2: SGHRS, YFSETQ. Trimming pared 4 bases from V and 0 bases from J, leaving 14 bases between. The CDR3, as DNA: TGCGCCAGCAGCCCCTCCCCAGAACTAGCCAAAAACATTCAGTACTTC. This translates into CASSPSPELAKNIQYF.

The V gene is TRBV11-2, the J gene TRBJ2-5, with 10 bases that match TRBD1. The CDR3 runs 16 residues. The V gene end was trimmed by 5 bases and the J gene end by 5 bases; junction bases not matched to a gene: 11. Germline-derived CDR1 and CDR2 are SGHAT and FQNNGV. CDR3 DNA sequence: TGTGCCAGCAGCCTTTCGACAGGGGGCATGCCGGAGACCCAGTACTTC. Its translation is CASSLSTGGMPETQYF.

V is TRBV7-2 and J is TRBJ2-1, with 12 bases aligning to TRBD2. The CDR3 spans 21 residues. The V gene end was trimmed by 2 bases and the J gene end by 3 bases; junction bases not matched to a gene: 17. From germline, CDR1 is SGHTA and CDR2 FQGNSA. The CDR3 nucleotides read TGTGCCAGCAGCTTACTTAGTACGGGACTAGCGGGTTCCAAGGTCTACAATGAGCAGTTCTTC. Amino acids: CASSLLSTGLAGSKVYNEQFF.

This clonotype occurred once. The rearrangement links TRBV28 to TRBJ2-2; D is undetermined. V shed 8 bases and J shed 7 bases, with 23 bases lying between them. This CDR3 has 16 amino acids. The V gene's germline CDR1 is MDHEN and CDR2 SYDVKM. CDR3 coding DNA: TGTGCCAGCCGCGACTTCGCTAGGGTTGGCGTCGGGGAGCTGTTTTTT. Translation: CASRDFARVGVGELFF. Full variable domain (outside the CDR3, taken from reference TRBV28 and TRBJ2-2): DVKVTQSSRYLVKRTGEKVFLECVQDMDHENMFWYRQDPGLGLRLIYFSYDVKMKEKGDIPEGYSVSREKKERFSLILESASTNQTSMYLCASRDFARVGVGELFFGEGSRLTVL.

This clonotype appeared many times. The rearrangement joins TRBV7-2 to TRBJ2-2; TRBD2 is a possible D gene (6 bases). V was shortened by 5 bases and J by 7 bases, with 26 bases between the two germline ends. Looked up from germline, CDR1 is SGHTA and CDR2 is FQGNSA. The CDR3 has 18 amino acids. Here the CDR3 DNA reads TGTGCCAGCAGCCTCGCCGTTTCCGCGGGAATAAGCGTCGGGGAGCTGTTTTTT. Residues: CASSLAVSAGISVGELFF.

Turning to this clonotype: This may come from a read error, since a much larger clone is one base off. The chain couples TRBV12-3 or TRBV12-4 to TRBJ1-4; D not resolved. This CDR3 region has 15 residues. The V and J ends lost 3 bases and 15 bases respectively, with 23 bases between them. The CDR3 nucleotides read TGTGCCAGCAGTTTTCGGACGCTGGATCCTGCGGAAATGTTTTTT. It yields the protein CASSFRTLDPAEMFF.

This clonotype was counted many times. The rearrangement joins TRBV12-3 or TRBV12-4 to TRBJ2-4; tentatively, D is TRBD1 (5 bases). Trimming removed 6 bases from V and 8 bases from J, with 11 bases in between. This CDR3 comprises 12 residues. The CDR3 coding sequence is TGTGCCAGCAGGGCGACAGTGGACATTCAGTACTTC. This gives the protein CASRATVDIQYF.

The sample holds many counts of this clonotype. The chain recombines TRBV7-9 with TRBJ2-5; D not resolved. The CDR3 loop spans 14 amino acids. Trimming stripped 4 bases from V and 0 bases from J, with 9 bases between. Looked up from germline, CDR1 is SEHNR and CDR2 is FQNEAQ (reference sequence). DNA for the CDR3: TGTGCCAGCAGCTCCGGTCCCTACCAAGAGACCCAGTACTTC. It is translated as CASSSGPYQETQYF.

In its sample, this clonotype was seen a few times. This rearrangement joins TRBV29-1 to TRBJ2-3; 7 nucleotides align to TRBD1. This CDR3 is 14 amino acids long. V dropped 8 bases and J dropped 2; count of bases not matched to a gene: 10. Germline assignment: CDR1 SQVTM and CDR2 ANQGSEA. In DNA form, the CDR3 reads TGCAGCATCAAACAGGGGCCGTACACAGATACGCAGTATTTT. Translation gives CSIKQGPYTDTQYF.

At least ten counts were recorded for this clonotype. This sequence joins TRBV5-4 and TRBJ2-1; D is undetermined. Per germline, CDR1 SGHNT and CDR2 YYREEE (reference sequence). Trimming shortened V by 4 bases and J by 5 bases, and 16 bases separated the two germline ends. This CDR3 comprises 15 residues. CDR3 nucleotides: TGTGCCAGCAGCAAGGGATTCGAACTCGACAATGAGCAGTTCTTC. Translated, it gives CASSKGFELDNEQFF.

The rearrangement joins TRBV3-1 to TRBJ2-2; D is ambiguous. The V end was cut by 0 bases, the J end by 8 bases, with 13 bases between. From germline, CDR1 is LGHDT and CDR2 YNNKEL (reference sequence). The CDR3 contains 15 residues. The CDR3 DNA follows: TGTGCCAGCAGCCAAGATCCGGTAGCTGCGGGGGAGCTGTTTTTT. Residues: CASSQDPVAAGELFF.